What follows are 2 T cell receptor beta chains derived from one specimen sequenced in a study of blood T cell repertoires in COVID-19. The assay was immunoSEQ multiplex PCR, and TCRdb's table has in-frame clones only and misses some. The sample has a few hundred thousand clones, approximately 81% seen once. Input material: PBMCs or T cells enriched from blood (not recorded which). The receptors stem from a middle-aged man who had recovered from COVID-19.

The chain recombines TRBV7-2 with TRBJ2-5, with 11 bases lining up with TRBD1. The length of the CDR3 is 14 residues. Unmatched junction bases numbered 5, after V lost 4 bases and J lost 7 bases. The germline V gene has CDR1 SGHTA and CDR2 FQGNSA. CDR3 loop: CASSSGQGARTQYF. The CDR3 nucleotides are TGTGCCAGCAGCTCAGGACAGGGGGCGCGGACCCAGTACTTC.

The gene calls are TRBV27 and TRBJ2-3; 9 nucleotides agree with TRBD1. CDR1 and CDR2 from the germline V gene are MNHEY and SMNVEV (reference sequence). The CDR3 runs 16 residues. V lost 2 bases, J lost 3 bases, and 6 bases stayed unmatched. CDR3 sequence reads: CASSLNTGGVTDTQYF. In DNA form, the CDR3 reads TGTGCCAGCAGTTTAAATACAGGGGGCGTGACAGATACGCAGTATTTT.